A single sample is the source of the 29 T cell receptor beta chains below, sequenced in a study of CD8 T cells in ankylosing spondylitis. MiXCR was run by TCRdb on the 5' RACE reads, yielding one entry per CDR3 protein. The table lists some 150,000 distinct CDR3 sequences, over 9.5% of them singletons. Sequenced material: blood, either unsorted or a sorted T cell fraction (not recorded which). These receptors originate from a female donor with ankylosing spondylitis or in good health (not recorded which).

This clonotype was found many times. This sequence joins TRBV20-1 and TRBJ1-4; a possible D gene is TRBD1 (6 bases). From germline, CDR1 is DFQATT and CDR2 SNEGSKA (reference sequence). The CDR3 length is 13 residues. V lost 3 bases, J lost 10 bases, and 15 bases lay in between. CDR3 DNA sequence: TGCAGTGCTAGTAACAGGGATTGGGTAAAACTGTTTTTT. Translated: CSASNRDWVKLFF.

In its sample, this clonotype was seen many times. The genes are TRBV2 and TRBJ1-5; TRBD1 agrees at 7 bases. V shed 7 bases and J 3 bases; nucleotides not matched to a gene: 6. There are 14 residues in the CDR3. CDR1 and CDR2 from the germline V gene are SNHLY and FYNNEI. The CDR3 is CASKGTAVNQPQHF. CDR3 DNA: TGTGCCAGCAAAGGGACAGCGGTCAATCAGCCCCAGCATTTT.

This clonotype has ten or more counts. The chain combines TRBV5-1 with TRBJ1-5; D is unclear. V was trimmed by 0 bases and J by 3 bases, leaving 10 bases between them. Germline CDR1 SGHRS, CDR2 YFSETQ. The CDR3 loop spans 15 amino acids. The CDR3, as DNA: TGCGCCAGCAGCTTGGAAGGGATTGTCAATCAGCCCCAGCATTTT. Protein: CASSLEGIVNQPQHF.

At least ten counts were recorded for this clonotype. The CDR3 sequence: CASSYGTAYGYTF. For the CDR3, the DNA is TGCGCCAGCAGCTATGGGACAGCTTATGGCTACACCTTC. The chain couples TRBV5-1 to TRBJ1-2, with 7 bases aligning to TRBD1. Germline values: CDR1 SGHRS, CDR2 YFSETQ. V lost 3 bases, J lost 5 bases, and 4 bases stayed unmatched. The CDR3 covers 13 residues.

This clonotype was seen at least ten times. This rearrangement joins TRBV20-1 to TRBJ1-2; a possible D gene is TRBD1 (6 bases). The V end was cut by 6 bases, the J end by 5 bases, with 10 bases between. The germline CDR1 and CDR2 sequences are DFQATT and SNEGSKA (reference sequence). The CDR3 sequence is 11 residues long. The CDR3 loop reads CSAYREYGYTF. CDR3 DNA: TGCAGTGCCTACAGGGAGTATGGCTACACCTTC.

In this sample, this clonotype turned up many times. This chain uses TRBV20-1 with TRBJ2-3; 15 bases are a match to TRBD2. The V gene end was trimmed by 8 bases and the J gene end by 0 bases; junction bases not matched to a gene: 9. The germline V gene encodes CDR1 DFQATT and CDR2 SNEGSKA (reference sequence). This CDR3 has 17 residues. CDR3 in DNA: TGCAGTCCATCTGGACTAGCGGGGGGGCCAAGCACAGATACGCAGTATTTT. It encodes CSPSGLAGGPSTDTQYF.

The chain links TRBV29-1 to TRBJ1-4; D gene ambiguous. Germline loops: CDR1 SQVTM, CDR2 ANQGSEA. The CDR3 consists of 15 residues. Between the trimmed V and J ends, which lost 1 base and 4 bases, there was a span of 13 bases. CDR3 in amino acids: CSVEVPRALNEKLFF. The CDR3 DNA reads TGCAGCGTTGAAGTGCCGAGGGCCCTTAATGAAAAACTGTTTTTT.

In its sample, this clonotype was seen a few times. Germline is not matched at one junction end, which may reflect a read error. This sequence joins TRBV7-2 and TRBJ1-2; no definite D call. The CDR3 is made up of 13 amino acids. Looked up from germline, CDR1 is SGHTA and CDR2 is FQGNSA. The CDR3 region has the DNA TGTGTCAGCAGCTTAACCCCCCAGAATGGCTACACCTTC. Amino acids: CVSSLTPQNGYTF.

This clonotype was found many times. V is TRBV20-1 and J is TRBJ2-7; TRBD2 matches at 7 bases. Germline-derived CDR1 and CDR2 are DFQATT and SNEGSKA (reference sequence). V lost 0 bases and J lost 4; bases outside the gene matches: 9. This CDR3 is built from 15 residues. CDR3 in DNA: TGCAGTGCTAGAGATCTGGCTAGCGGACTTTACGAGCAGTACTTC. Encoded protein: CSARDLASGLYEQYF.

This clonotype was detected a few times. The chain links TRBV5-1 to TRBJ1-1; no reliable D call. This CDR3 comprises 13 residues. V was pared by 5 bases and J by 4 bases, with 12 bases between. Germline CDR1 is SGHRS and CDR2 is YFSETQ. The chain's CDR3 is CASSPAGFTEAFF. CDR3 nucleotides: TGCGCCAGCAGTCCCGCCGGATTCACTGAAGCTTTCTTT.

This clonotype occurred many times. The chain links TRBV30 to TRBJ1-2; maybe TRBD1 (5 bases). Germline V gene sequence: CDR1 GTSNPN, CDR2 SVGIG (reference sequence). The CDR3 length is 12 residues. The ends were cut back, 4 bases at V and 4 bases at J, with 10 bases in the middle. This CDR3 reads CAWTWGTYGYTF. For the CDR3, the DNA is TGTGCCTGGACCTGGGGGACCTATGGCTACACCTTC.

At least ten counts were recorded for this clonotype. This chain links TRBV7-8 with TRBJ1-5, with TRBD1 matching over 8 bases. Germline V gene data show CDR1 as SGHVS and CDR2 as FQNEAQ. The V segment lost 2 bases and the J segment 0 bases; nucleotides outside the gene matches: 12. CDR3 length: 19 amino acids. For the CDR3, the DNA is TGTGCCAGCAGCTTACCCACAGGGGGTCAGGGTCGTAGCAATCAGCCCCAGCATTTT. Its protein product is CASSLPTGGQGRSNQPQHF.

This clonotype occurred many times. V and J are TRBV28 and TRBJ2-3, with D possibly being TRBD1 or TRBD2 (5 bases each). The CDR3 has 15 residues. V shed 7 bases and J shed 3 bases, with 17 bases lying between them. Germline CDR1 reads MDHEN; CDR2 reads SYDVKM. CDR3 DNA: TGTGCCAGCATCCCAGAAGGGGAGTATACAGATACGCAGTATTTT. The encoded protein is CASIPEGEYTDTQYF.

This clonotype was counted ten times or more. V gene TRBV7-6 combines with J gene TRBJ2-3; possibly TRBD2 for D (6 bases). The CDR3 sequence is 16 residues long. Germline V gene sequence: CDR1 SGHVS, CDR2 FNYEAQ. V was trimmed by 0 bases and J by 2 bases, leaving 12 bases between them. CDR3 nucleotides: TGTGCCAGCAGCTTAGCTCCGGGGGTTTCCACAGATACGCAGTATTTT. Its protein product is CASSLAPGVSTDTQYF. Using reference TRBV7-6 and TRBJ2-3 for the parts outside the CDR3, the full variable domain is GAGVSQSPRYKVTKRGQDVALRCDPISGHVSLYWYRQALGQGPEFLTYFNYEAQQDKSGLPNDRFSAERPEGSISTLTIQRTEQRDSAMYRCASSLAPGVSTDTQYFGPGTRLTVL.

This clonotype was seen at least ten times. The chain combines TRBV12-3 or TRBV12-4 with TRBJ2-2; D is uncertain. The length of the CDR3 is 13 residues. The germline V and J ends were trimmed by 5 bases and 3 bases, with 7 bases remaining between them. The CDR3 reads CASSDGDTGELFF. The CDR3 DNA is TGTGCCAGCAGTGACGGAGACACCGGGGAGCTGTTTTTT.

Ten or more counts support this clonotype. The rearrangement uses TRBV29-1 and TRBJ2-5, with D possibly being TRBD1 (6 bases). The CDR3 totals 12 residues. The germline V and J ends were trimmed by 6 bases and 2 bases, with 10 bases remaining between them. The germline gives CDR1 SQVTM, CDR2 ANQGSEA. CDR3 sequence (DNA): TGCAGCGTGCAGGGGTGGCAAGAGACCCAGTACTTC. Translation gives CSVQGWQETQYF.

This clonotype has just a few counts. V is TRBV20-1 and J is TRBJ2-7; D not certain. The germline V gene encodes CDR1 DFQATT and CDR2 SNEGSKA (reference sequence). Trimming removed 0 bases from V and 3 bases from J, with 6 bases in between. The CDR3 spans 12 residues. Written as DNA, the CDR3 is TGCAGTGCTAGAGATAACAGCTACGAGCAGTACTTC. It translates to CSARDNSYEQYF.

In this sample, this clonotype turned up a few times. This sequence joins TRBV5-1 and TRBJ2-5; possible D gene TRBD1, 6 bases. The ends were cut back, 0 bases at V and 2 bases at J, with 8 bases in the middle. The CDR3 extends over 14 amino acids. Germline-derived CDR1 and CDR2 are SGHRS and YFSETQ. For the CDR3, the DNA is TGCGCCAGCAGCTTGGGCAGGGGACAAGAGACCCAGTACTTC. It is translated as CASSLGRGQETQYF. Together with reference TRBV5-1 and TRBJ2-5, the CDR3 gives the full variable domain: KAGVTQTPRYLIKTRGQQVTLSCSPISGHRSVSWYQQTPGQGLQFLFEYFSETQRNKGNFPGRFSGRQFSNSRSEMNVSTLELGDSALYLCASSLGRGQETQYFGPGTRLLVL.

This clonotype was observed many times. The genes are TRBV10-2 and TRBJ2-7; D unresolved. The CDR3 consists of 11 residues. With 5 bases removed from V and 3 bases from J, the gap between germline ends came to 5 bases. Germline values: CDR1 WSHSY, CDR2 SAAADI. CDR3 coding DNA: TGCGCCAGCAGTACAGTCTACGAGCAGTACTTC. As protein: CASSTVYEQYF.

This clonotype was seen at least ten times. The chain uses TRBV2 and TRBJ1-2; D not certain. Trimming shortened V by 3 bases and J by 0 bases, and 8 bases separated the two germline ends. This CDR3 region has 14 residues. CDR1 is SNHLY, CDR2 FYNNEI, per germline. Here the CDR3 reads CASSDSATNYGYTF. The CDR3 DNA sequence: TGTGCCAGCAGTGACTCGGCCACTAACTATGGCTACACCTTC.

In nucleotides, the CDR3 is TGTGCCAGCAGTGAATCCGCGGACCAGAGGCCCCAGCATTTT. Its protein product is CASSESADQRPQHF. The chain couples TRBV2 to TRBJ1-5; no firm D call. CDR3 length: 14 residues. CDR1 SNHLY and CDR2 FYNNEI come from the germline V gene. V was trimmed by 2 bases and J by 9 bases, leaving 14 bases between them. The complete variable domain, with remaining parts taken from reference TRBV2 and TRBJ1-5, reads EPEVTQTPSHQVTQMGQEVILRCVPISNHLYFYWYRQILGQKVEFLVSFYNNEISEKSEIFDDQFSVERPDGSNFTLKIRSTKLEDSAMYFCASSESADQRPQHFGDGTRLSIL.

This chain connects TRBV2 to TRBJ2-2; D not certain. Trimming took off 11 bases at V and 0 bases at J, with 28 bases between the two ends. Germline V lookup: CDR1 SNHLY, CDR2 FYNNEI. This CDR3 is 19 amino acids long. CDR3: CAFSLASAFVFANTGELFF. As DNA, the CDR3 is TGTGCCTTCAGTTTAGCCTCCGCGTTCGTGTTCGCGAACACCGGGGAGCTGTTTTTT.

The chain has TRBV4-2 and TRBJ2-7; TRBD1 aligns across 7 bases. This CDR3 has 16 amino acids. J gave up 3 bases and V 4 bases, and 12 bases lay outside the gene matches. Germline V gene lookup returns CDR1 LGHNA and CDR2 YNFKEQ. This chain's CDR3 is CASSRNPGQRNYEQYF. The CDR3 DNA follows: TGTGCCAGCAGCCGCAACCCGGGACAGAGGAACTACGAGCAGTACTTC.

This clonotype was seen at least ten times. V and J are TRBV7-7 and TRBJ2-2; tentatively, D is TRBD1 or TRBD2 (5 bases each). The V and J ends lost 5 bases and 4 bases respectively, with 14 bases between them. The CDR3 has 15 residues. CDR1 SSHAT and CDR2 FNYEAQ come from the germline V gene (reference sequence). The CDR3 protein is CASSISLGTTGELFF. As DNA, the CDR3 is TGTGCCAGCAGCATTTCGCTGGGGACCACCGGGGAGCTGTTTTTT. Drawing the rest from reference TRBV7-7 and TRBJ2-2, the complete variable domain is GAGVSQSPRYKVTKRGQDVTLRCDPISSHATLYWYQQALGQGPEFLTYFNYEAQPDKSGLPSDRFSAERPEGSISTLTIQRTEQRDSAMYRCASSISLGTTGELFFGEGSRLTVL.

This clonotype was observed many times. The J gene is TRBJ2-7, the V gene TRBV27, with D possibly matching TRBD1 (6 bases). CDR1 and CDR2 from the germline V gene are MNHEY and SMNVEV (reference sequence). Trimming shortened V by 5 bases and J by 3 bases, and 14 bases separated the two germline ends. CDR3 length equals 14 residues. The CDR3 DNA reads TGTGCCAGCAGTGCCTGGGGGCCCCACTACGAGCAGTACTTC. Amino acid sequence: CASSAWGPHYEQYF.

There are many counts of this clonotype. V and J are TRBV29-1 and TRBJ2-1; D perhaps matches TRBD1 (5 bases). CDR3 size: 12 residues. V was shortened by 3 bases and J by 4 bases, with 7 bases between the two germline ends. Germline V lookup: CDR1 SQVTM, CDR2 ANQGSEA. The CDR3 region is CSVDGQYNEQFF. In DNA, the CDR3 is TGCAGCGTTGACGGACAATACAATGAGCAGTTCTTC.

A note on this clonotype: A read error may explain this, as a much larger clone is one base away. The chain joins TRBV18 to TRBJ1-2, with D hard to call. This CDR3 is built from 13 residues. CDR1 and CDR2 from the germline V gene are KGHSH and LQKENI. V was shortened by 6 bases and J by 14 bases, with 22 bases between the two germline ends. CDR3 sequence reads: CASSSRTLLALTF. Here the CDR3 DNA reads TGTGCCAGCTCCTCGAGGACTCTTCTGGCCTTGACCTTC.

This clonotype appeared many times. The CDR3 DNA reads as TGTGCCAGCAGCCCGACAGGGCAATCGGGGGGCTACACCTTC. This codes for CASSPTGQSGGYTF. The chain has TRBV9 and TRBJ1-2; TRBD1 aligns across 7 bases. The germline CDR1 and CDR2 sequences are SGDLS and YYNGEE. This CDR3 has 14 residues. Unmatched junction bases numbered 11, after V lost 4 bases and J lost 8 bases.

About this clonotype: A read error is possible here, since a much larger clone lies one base away. As the CDR3 is not closed by the conserved phenylalanine or tryptophan, this likely results from a read error. The chain combines TRBV20-1 with TRBJ2-3; no reliable D call. This CDR3 is built from 13 residues. The V end was cut by 2 bases, the J end by 6 bases, with 12 bases between. Per germline, CDR1 DFQATT and CDR2 SNEGSKA (reference sequence). This chain's CDR3 is CSARSHRLDTQYY. In nucleotides, the CDR3 is TGCAGTGCTAGATCCCATAGGCTGGATACGCAGTATTAT.